Following are 13 T cell receptor beta chains from one sample sequenced in a study of T-cell reconstitution after alpha-beta-depleted transplantation in children. TCRbeta library construction was performed incorporating unique molecular identifiers. TCRdb analysed the PCR reads with MiXCR anew, one entry per CDR3 protein. The sample holds roughly 610,000 distinct CDR3 sequences; 10% are singletons and the top ten take about 4.3%. The specimen comprised PBMCs from the stem cell graft donor, sampled from the stem cell graft. The receptors were sampled from a human donor who donated a stem cell graft to a child with acute myeloid leukemia.

A few counts support this clonotype. The chain has TRBV29-1 and TRBJ2-7; TRBD2 aligns across 10 bases. Germline loops: CDR1 SQVTM, CDR2 ANQGSEA. The CDR3 covers 14 residues. V was pared by 7 bases and J by 0 bases, with 6 bases of the junction left unmatched. In nucleotides, the CDR3 is TGCAGCGCAGGACTAGCGGTGAGCTCCTACGAGCAGTACTTC. Translating it yields CSAGLAVSSYEQYF.

This sequence joins TRBV3-1 and TRBJ2-1; 14 bases match TRBD2. This CDR3 contains 16 residues. Germline assignment: CDR1 LGHDT and CDR2 YNNKEL (reference sequence). J gave up 7 bases and V 4 bases, and 6 bases lay outside the gene matches. CDR3 coding DNA: TGTGCCAGCAGCCGTGGGACTAGCGGGAGCAGGAATGAGCAGTTCTTC. Translating gives CASSRGTSGSRNEQFF.

The sample holds many counts of this clonotype. V gene TRBV20-1 combines with J gene TRBJ2-1, with D perhaps being TRBD1 or TRBD2 (5 bases each). The CDR3 runs to 14 residues. V lost 5 bases and J lost 2, with 13 bases in between. Germline V gives CDR1 DFQATT, CDR2 SNEGSKA (reference sequence). CDR3 sequence (DNA): TGCAGTGCTGGGCGGGCAGGGCCCTACAATGAGCAGTTCTTC. Its translation is CSAGRAGPYNEQFF.

This clonotype was found a few times. This chain joins TRBV27 and TRBJ1-1; perhaps TRBD1 as D (6 bases). The CDR3 runs to 13 residues. Germline values: CDR1 MNHEY, CDR2 SMNVEV (reference sequence). V lost 3 bases and J lost 4, with 9 bases in between. CDR3 DNA: TGTGCCAGCAGTTTTGACAGGCGCACTGAAGCTTTCTTT. This translates into CASSFDRRTEAFF.

This clonotype was seen at least ten times. This sequence joins TRBV5-1 and TRBJ1-1, with TRBD1 matching over 7 bases. Germline V gene lookup returns CDR1 SGHRS and CDR2 YFSETQ. V was pared by 4 bases and J by 6 bases, with 3 bases of the junction left unmatched. CDR3 length equals 12 residues. The CDR3 region has the DNA TGCGCCAGCAGCCCCGGGACAGCTGAAGCTTTCTTT. Residues: CASSPGTAEAFF.

This clonotype was seen a few times. The J gene is TRBJ1-2, the V gene TRBV30; D might be TRBD1 (5 bases). V was trimmed by 1 base and J by 6 bases, leaving 9 bases between them. CDR3 length: 12 residues. From germline, CDR1 is GTSNPN and CDR2 SVGIG (reference sequence). The CDR3 sequence: CAWSARDDGYTF. CDR3 nucleotide sequence: TGTGCCTGGAGTGCCCGGGACGATGGCTACACCTTC. The full variable domain, its missing parts supplied by reference TRBV30 and TRBJ1-2, is SQTIHQWPATLVQPVGSPLSLECTVEGTSNPNLYWYRQAAGRGLQLLFYSVGIGQISSEVPQNLSASRPQDRQFILSSKKLLLSDSGFYLCAWSARDDGYTFGSGTRLTVV.

Of note for this clonotype: The junction and the germline gene differ at one end; a read error may be behind it. CDR3 protein: CASSFDPLARDHVF. The DNA for the CDR3 is TGTGCCAGCAGCTTTGATCCCCTCGCCCGTGACCACGTATTC. The chain carries TRBV7-9 and TRBJ2-7, with D hard to call. In germline, CDR1 is SEHNR, CDR2 FQNEAQ (reference sequence). The CDR3 contains 14 residues. The entire variable domain, with the rest obtained from reference TRBV7-9 and TRBJ2-7, is as follows: DTGVSQNPRHKITKRGQNVTFRCDPISEHNRLYWYRQTLGQGPEFLTYFQNEAQLEKSRLLSDRFSAERPKGSFSTLEIQRTEQGDSAMYLCASSFDPLARDHVFGPGTRLTVT.

In its sample, this clonotype was seen many times. This sequence joins TRBV20-1 and TRBJ2-7; D unresolved. V shed 6 bases and J shed 3 bases, with 18 bases lying between them. CDR1 is DFQATT and CDR2 is SNEGSKA in the germline V gene (reference sequence). The CDR3 spans 14 residues. In nucleotides, the CDR3 is TGCAGTGCAGTGGATCGCCGTAAACTCTACGAGCAGTACTTC. It encodes CSAVDRRKLYEQYF.

This clonotype showed up many times. The chain has TRBV27 and TRBJ2-7, with D tentatively TRBD2 (6 bases). V was pared by 6 bases and J by 0 bases, with 15 bases between. CDR3 length: 15 amino acids. CDR1 and CDR2 from the germline V gene are MNHEY and SMNVEV (reference sequence). Here the CDR3 reads CASRISSVSSYEQYF. The CDR3, as DNA: TGTGCCAGCAGAATATCTAGCGTAAGCTCCTACGAGCAGTACTTC.

This clonotype was seen at least ten times. J is TRBJ2-7 and V is TRBV2; the D gene is possibly TRBD1 (5 bases). Trimming removed 6 bases at V and 2 bases at J, with 17 bases between. In germline, CDR1 is SNHLY, CDR2 FYNNEI. The CDR3 spans 15 residues. The CDR3 here is CASRSQASETYEQYF. In DNA form, the CDR3 reads TGTGCCAGCAGGTCACAGGCCAGCGAGACCTACGAGCAGTACTTC. Full variable domain (missing parts from reference TRBV2 and TRBJ2-7): EPEVTQTPSHQVTQMGQEVILRCVPISNHLYFYWYRQILGQKVEFLVSFYNNEISEKSEIFDDQFSVERPDGSNFTLKIRSTKLEDSAMYFCASRSQASETYEQYFGPGTRLTVT.

The chain joins TRBV11-2 to TRBJ2-2; D remains unclear. V lost 2 bases and J 0 bases, leaving 7 bases between the germline ends. Germline-derived CDR1 and CDR2 are SGHAT and FQNNGV. CDR3 length: 15 residues. The CDR3 sequence: CASSLRRANTGELFF. CDR3 nucleotide sequence: TGTGCCAGCAGCTTAAGACGGGCGAACACCGGGGAGCTGTTTTTT.

The chain carries TRBV12-3 or TRBV12-4 and TRBJ2-1; TRBD2 agrees at 9 bases. The CDR3 is made up of 13 amino acids. Unmatched junction bases numbered 5, after V lost 3 bases and J lost 11 bases. The CDR3 DNA sequence: TGTGCCAGCAGTTTTTTGCTAGCGGGAAAGCAGTTCTTC. This encodes CASSFLLAGKQFF.

This sequence joins TRBV28 and TRBJ1-2; D unclear. Germline-derived CDR1 and CDR2 are MDHEN and SYDVKM. V lost 7 bases and J 2 bases, leaving 14 bases between the germline ends. CDR3 length equals 14 residues. The CDR3 coding sequence is TGTGCCAGCATGGCCCGCGAGCGGAACTATGGCTACACCTTC. Amino acid sequence: CASMARERNYGYTF.